This T cell receptor (beta chain) emerged from a study of OX40 agonist ivuxolimab in advanced cancers. On the study more broadly: At just under 85% male, the cohort had a mean age of about 55 years, ranging from about 23 to 79.

Germline V gene sequence: CDR1 GTSNPN, CDR2 SVGIG (reference sequence). V was shortened by 0 bases and J by 6 bases, with 12 bases between the two germline ends. The CDR3 totals 13 residues. Using immunoSEQ multiplex PCR, the repertoire was profiled, and TCRdb retains in-frame clones only, with some absent. Among tens of thousands of clones listed, around 90% were seen once. The sequences come from CD4+ or CD8+ T cells sorted from blood, collected in a trial of the OX40 agonist ivuxolimab. This chain uses TRBV30 with TRBJ2-7; D tentatively fits TRBD1 or TRBD2 (5 bases each). The clonotype originates from an adult with an advanced solid tumor such as melanoma, head and neck, liver or kidney cancer. CDR3 bases: TGTGCCTGGAGTGTAGGGGTGAGGGCCGAGCAGTACTTC. Protein: CAWSVGVRAEQYF.